A single TCR beta chain is shown here with its context. Time point reported: newly diagnosed GD, antithyroid drugs for less than 3 months. Preparation of the TCR library used RNA extracted from PBMCs. This record belongs to a study of regulatory T cells in long-lasting Graves disease. V shed 6 bases and J shed 0 bases, with 12 bases lying between them. The CDR3 length is 15 residues. Both iRepertoire HTBI primers and Arm-PCR of CDR3 regions were used to build the TCR beta libraries. One entry per CDR3 protein, called by TCRdb with MiXCR from the multiplex PCR reads. Of hundreds of thousands of distinct CDR3 sequences listed, over 15% are singletons.

This clonotype was obtained from a female donor with Graves disease. The chain uses TRBV12-3 or TRBV12-4 and TRBJ2-4, with D hard to call. The material was peripheral blood mononuclear cells (PBMCs), obtained at new diagnosis, from a patient treated with antithyroid drugs. CDR3 amino acids: CASSSIGSAKNIQYF. CDR3 nucleotide sequence: TGTGCCAGCAGCTCGATCGGCTCAGCCAAAAACATTCAGTACTTC.